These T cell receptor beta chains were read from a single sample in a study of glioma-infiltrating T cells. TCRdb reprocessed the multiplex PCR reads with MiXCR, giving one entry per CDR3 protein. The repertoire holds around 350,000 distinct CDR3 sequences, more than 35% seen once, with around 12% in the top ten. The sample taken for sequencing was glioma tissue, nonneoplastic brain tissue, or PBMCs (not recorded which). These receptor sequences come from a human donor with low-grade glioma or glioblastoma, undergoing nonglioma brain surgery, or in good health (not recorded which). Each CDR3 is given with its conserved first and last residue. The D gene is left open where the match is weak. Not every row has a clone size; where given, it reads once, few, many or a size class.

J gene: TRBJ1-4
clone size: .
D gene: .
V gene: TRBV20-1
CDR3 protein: CSAYPTGNPLWTNEKLFF
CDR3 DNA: TGCAGTGCTTACCCGACAGGCAACCCGCTGTGGACTAATGAAAAACTGTTTTTT

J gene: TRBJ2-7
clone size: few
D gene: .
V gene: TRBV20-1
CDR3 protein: CSGGGLPLEQYF
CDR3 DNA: TGCAGTGGGGGTGGCCTGCCTCTCGAGCAGTACTTC

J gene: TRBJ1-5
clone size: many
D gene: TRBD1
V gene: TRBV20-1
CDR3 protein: CSGLTGYNQPQHF
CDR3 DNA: TGCAGTGGACTGACAGGGTACAATCAGCCCCAGCATTTT

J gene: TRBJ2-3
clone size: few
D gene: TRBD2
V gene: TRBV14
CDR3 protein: CASSQEGLYPDTQYF
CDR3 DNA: TGTGCCAGCAGCCAAGAGGGACTATACCCAGATACGCAGTATTTT

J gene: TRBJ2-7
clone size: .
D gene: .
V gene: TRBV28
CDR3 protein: CASRGRGYEQYF
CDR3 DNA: TGTGCCAGCAGGGGACGAGGATACGAGCAGTACTTC

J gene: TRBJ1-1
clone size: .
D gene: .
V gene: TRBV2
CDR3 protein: CASGAGSNTEAFF
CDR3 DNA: TGTGCCAGCGGAGCTGGGTCTAACACTGAAGCTTTCTTT

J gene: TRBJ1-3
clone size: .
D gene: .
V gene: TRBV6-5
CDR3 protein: CASSPFGGSGNTIYF
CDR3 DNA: TGTGCCAGCAGCCCATTTGGGGGCTCTGGAAACACCATATATTTT

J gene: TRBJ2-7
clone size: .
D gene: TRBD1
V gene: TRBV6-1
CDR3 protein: CASSNRRSGGYEQYF
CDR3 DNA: TGTGCCAGCAGTAATAGAAGGTCAGGGGGCTACGAGCAGTACTTC

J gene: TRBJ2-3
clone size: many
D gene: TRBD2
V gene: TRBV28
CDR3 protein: CASSLPGLAVASTDTQYF
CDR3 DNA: TGTGCCAGCAGTTTACCCGGACTAGCGGTCGCTAGCACAGATACGCAGTATTTT

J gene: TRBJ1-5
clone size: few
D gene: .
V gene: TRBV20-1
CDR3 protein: CSVSGTNDYSNQPQHF
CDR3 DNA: TGCAGTGTCTCCGGGACAAACGATTATAGCAATCAGCCCCAGCATTTT

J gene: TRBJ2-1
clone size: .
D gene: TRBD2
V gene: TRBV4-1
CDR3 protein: CASSLAGEYEQFF
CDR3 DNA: TGCGCCAGCAGCTTAGCGGGAGAATATGAGCAGTTCTTC

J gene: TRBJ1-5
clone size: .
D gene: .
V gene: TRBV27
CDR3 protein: CASRWTPCSNQPQHF
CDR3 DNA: TGTGCCAGCAGATGGACGCCCTGTAGCAATCAGCCCCAGCATTTT

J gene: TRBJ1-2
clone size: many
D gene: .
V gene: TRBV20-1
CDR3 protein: CSAPVVLGYGYTF
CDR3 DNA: TGCAGTGCCCCTGTCGTGCTAGGCTATGGCTACACCTTC

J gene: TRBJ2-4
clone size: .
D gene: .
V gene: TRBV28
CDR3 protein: CASSLSQDRPPYF
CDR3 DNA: TGTGCCAGCAGTTTATCCCAAGACAGGCCCCCGTACTTC

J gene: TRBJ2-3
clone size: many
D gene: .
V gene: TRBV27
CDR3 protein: CASSLWPQDSPKLEDTQYF
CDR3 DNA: TGTGCCAGCAGTTTATGGCCCCAGGACAGCCCAAAACTTGAGGATACGCAGTATTTT

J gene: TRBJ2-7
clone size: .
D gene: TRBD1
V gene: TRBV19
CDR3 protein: CASSERNRDRGHWAPYEQYF
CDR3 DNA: TGTGCCAGTAGTGAGCGAAACCGGGACAGGGGACACTGGGCTCCCTACGAGCAGTACTTC

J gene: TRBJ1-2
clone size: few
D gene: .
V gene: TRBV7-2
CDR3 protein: CASSLVGGPSANYGYTF
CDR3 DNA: TGTGCCAGCAGTCTAGTGGGGGGCCCGTCGGCTAACTATGGCTACACCTTC

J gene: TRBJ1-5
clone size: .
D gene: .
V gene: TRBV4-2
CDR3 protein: CASSQASRENQPQHF
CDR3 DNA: TGTGCCAGCAGCCAAGCCTCTAGGGAGAATCAGCCCCAGCATTTT

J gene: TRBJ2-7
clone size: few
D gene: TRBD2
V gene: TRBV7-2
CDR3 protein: CASSTLAGQGEQYF
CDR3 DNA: TGTGCCAGCAGTACACTAGCGGGACAAGGAGAGCAGTACTTC

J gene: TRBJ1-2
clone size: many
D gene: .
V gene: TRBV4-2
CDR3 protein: CASSQVSVYGYTF
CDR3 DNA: TGTGCCAGCAGCCAAGTAAGCGTCTATGGCTACACCTTC

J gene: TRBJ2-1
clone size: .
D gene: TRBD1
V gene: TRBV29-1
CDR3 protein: CSVPGQGTRGNYNEQFF
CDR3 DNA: TGCAGCGTTCCCGGACAGGGGACGAGAGGAAACTACAATGAGCAGTTCTTC

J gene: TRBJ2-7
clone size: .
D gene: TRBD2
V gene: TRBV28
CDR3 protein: CASSPGTTFSYEQYF
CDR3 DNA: TGTGCCAGCTCCCCCGGGACTACTTTCTCCTACGAGCAGTACTTC

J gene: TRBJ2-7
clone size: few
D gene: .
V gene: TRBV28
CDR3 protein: CASTAPRTYHYEQYF
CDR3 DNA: TGTGCCAGCACCGCCCCCCGGACATACCACTACGAGCAGTACTTC

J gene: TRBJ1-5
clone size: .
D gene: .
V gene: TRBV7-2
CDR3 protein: CASSLLGGGRSQPQDF
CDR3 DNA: TGTGCCAGCAGCCTCCTTGGGGGAGGGAGGAGTCAGCCCCAGGATTTT

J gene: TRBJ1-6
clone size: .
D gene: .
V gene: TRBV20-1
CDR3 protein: CSARDRVNSPLHF
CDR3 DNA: TGCAGTGCTAGAGATAGGGTGAATTCACCCCTCCACTTT

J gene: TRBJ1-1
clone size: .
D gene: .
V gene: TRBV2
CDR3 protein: CASSGSWGFGTEAFF
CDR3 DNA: TGTGCCAGCAGTGGGAGTTGGGGGTTCGGCACTGAAGCTTTCTTT

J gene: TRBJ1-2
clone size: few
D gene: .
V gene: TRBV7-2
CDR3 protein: CASSLAAGTYYGYTF
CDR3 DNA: TGTGCCAGCAGCTTAGCGGCAGGGACTTACTATGGCTACACCTTC

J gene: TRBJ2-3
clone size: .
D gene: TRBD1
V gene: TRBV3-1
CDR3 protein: CASSPWTGDGDTQYF
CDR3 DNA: TGTGCCAGCAGCCCGTGGACAGGGGATGGAGATACGCAGTATTTT

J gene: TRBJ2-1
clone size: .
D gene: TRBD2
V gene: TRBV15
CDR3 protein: CATSRDLAGGLNEQFF
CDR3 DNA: TGTGCCACCAGCAGAGATCTTGCGGGAGGCCTCAATGAGCAGTTCTTC

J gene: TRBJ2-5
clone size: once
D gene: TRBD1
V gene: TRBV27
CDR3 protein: CASSLRYLGQGIQETQYF
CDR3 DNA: TGTGCCAGCAGTTTACGCTATCTCGGACAGGGTATCCAAGAGACCCAGTACTTC

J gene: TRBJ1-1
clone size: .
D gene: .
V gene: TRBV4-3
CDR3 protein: CASSSEKRANTEAFF
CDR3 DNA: TGCGCCAGCAGCTCCGAAAAACGGGCGAACACTGAAGCTTTCTTT

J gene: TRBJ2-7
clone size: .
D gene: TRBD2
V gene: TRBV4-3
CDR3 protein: CASSQKAVGTSSYEQYF
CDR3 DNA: TGCGCCAGCAGCCAAAAAGCGGTGGGGACTAGCAGCTACGAGCAGTACTTC

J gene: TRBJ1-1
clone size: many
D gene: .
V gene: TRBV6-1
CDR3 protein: CASSSTGRQNTEAFF
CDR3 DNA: TGTGCCAGCAGTTCGACTGGGAGACAGAACACTGAAGCTTTCTTT

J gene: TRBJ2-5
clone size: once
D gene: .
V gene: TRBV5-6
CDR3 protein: CASSLHGVYQETQYF
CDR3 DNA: TGTGCCAGCAGCCTGCACGGGGTGTACCAAGAGACCCAGTACTTC

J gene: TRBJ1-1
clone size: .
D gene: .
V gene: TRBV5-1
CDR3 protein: CASSYSGPGNTEAFF
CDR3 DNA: TGCGCCAGCAGCTACTCGGGTCCAGGGAACACTGAAGCTTTCTTT

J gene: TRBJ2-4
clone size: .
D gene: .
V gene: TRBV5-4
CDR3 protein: CASSSSGNIQYF
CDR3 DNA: TGTGCCAGCAGCTCATCCGGAAACATTCAGTACTTC

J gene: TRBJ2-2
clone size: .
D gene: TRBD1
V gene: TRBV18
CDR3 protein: CASSHGQGLGELFF
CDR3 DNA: TGTGCCAGCTCACACGGACAGGGTCTCGGGGAGCTGTTTTTT

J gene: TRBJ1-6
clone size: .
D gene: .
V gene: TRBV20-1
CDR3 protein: CSARGGAWNSPLHF
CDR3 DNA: TGCAGTGCCAGAGGGGGGGCTTGGAATTCACCCCTCCACTTT

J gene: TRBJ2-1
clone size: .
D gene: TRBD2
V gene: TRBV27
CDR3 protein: CASSTLAAGGYNEQSF
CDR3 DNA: TGTGCCAGCAGTACCTTAGCCGCGGGAGGTTACAATGAGCAGTCCTTC

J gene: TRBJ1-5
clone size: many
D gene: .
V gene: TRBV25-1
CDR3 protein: CASSDNRDIGNQPQHF
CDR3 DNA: TGTGCCAGCAGTGATAACAGGGATATCGGCAATCAGCCCCAGCATTTT

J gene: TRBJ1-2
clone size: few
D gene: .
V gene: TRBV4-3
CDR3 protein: CASSQERAPYYGYTF
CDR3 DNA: TGCGCCAGCAGCCAAGAACGGGCACCCTACTATGGCTACACCTTC

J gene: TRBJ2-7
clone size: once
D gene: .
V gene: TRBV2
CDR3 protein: CASSDWQGIYEQYF
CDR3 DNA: TGTGCCAGCAGTGATTGGCAGGGGATCTACGAGCAGTACTTC

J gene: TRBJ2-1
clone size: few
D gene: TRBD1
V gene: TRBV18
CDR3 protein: CASSPGHGQGYDEQFF
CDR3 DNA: TGTGCCAGCTCACCAGGTCACGGACAGGGGTACGATGAGCAGTTCTTC

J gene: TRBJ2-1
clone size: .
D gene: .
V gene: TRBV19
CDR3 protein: CASSFNGLYNEQFF
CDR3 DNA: TGTGCCAGTAGTTTCAATGGTCTCTACAATGAGCAGTTCTTC

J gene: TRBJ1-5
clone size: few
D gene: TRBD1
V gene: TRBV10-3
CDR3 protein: CAIRSGGSQPQHF
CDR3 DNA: TGTGCCATCAGATCAGGGGGGAGTCAGCCCCAGCATTTT

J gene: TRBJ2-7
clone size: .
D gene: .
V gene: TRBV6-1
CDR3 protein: CASSSDYYNEQYF
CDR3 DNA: TGTGCCAGCAGCTCCGACTACTACAATGAGCAGTACTTC

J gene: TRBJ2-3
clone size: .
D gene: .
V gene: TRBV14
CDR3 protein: CASSQEKAFSTDTQYF
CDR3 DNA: TGTGCCAGCAGCCAAGAAAAGGCATTCAGCACAGATACGCAGTATTTT

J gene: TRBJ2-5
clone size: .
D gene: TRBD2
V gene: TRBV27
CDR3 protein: CASKYLLAGVGRISREPQYF
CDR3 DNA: TGTGCCAGCAAGTACCTTTTAGCGGGAGTGGGGCGTATCAGTAGAGAGCCCCAGTACTTC

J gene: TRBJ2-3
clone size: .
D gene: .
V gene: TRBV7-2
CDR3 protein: CASSLSRETQYF
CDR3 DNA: TGTGCCAGCAGTCTCTCCCGGGAGACGCAGTATTTT

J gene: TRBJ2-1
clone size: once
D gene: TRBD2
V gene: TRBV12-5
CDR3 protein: CASGLGGGSYNEQFF
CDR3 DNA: TGTGCTAGTGGTTTGGGCGGGGGCTCCTACAATGAGCAGTTCTTC

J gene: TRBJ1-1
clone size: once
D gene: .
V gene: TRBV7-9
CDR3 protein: CASSQQQGFTEAVF
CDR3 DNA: TGTGCCAGCAGCCAGCAACAGGGTTTCACTGAAGCTGTCTTT

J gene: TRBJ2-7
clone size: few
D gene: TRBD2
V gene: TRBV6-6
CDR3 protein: CASSYSYGTSNYEQYF
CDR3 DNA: TGTGCCAGCAGTTACTCGTACGGGACTAGCAACTACGAGCAGTACTTC

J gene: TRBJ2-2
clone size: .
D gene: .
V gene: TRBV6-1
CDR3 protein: CASSWHLNTGELFF
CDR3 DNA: TGTGCCAGCAGCTGGCACCTGAACACCGGGGAGCTGTTTTTT

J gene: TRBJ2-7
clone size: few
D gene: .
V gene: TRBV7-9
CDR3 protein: CASSARYSAPYEQYF
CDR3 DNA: TGTGCCAGCAGCGCCCGGTATAGCGCCCCATACGAGCAGTACTTC

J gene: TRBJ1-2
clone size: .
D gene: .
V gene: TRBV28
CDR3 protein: CASSRLGSYGYTF
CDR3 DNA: TGTGCCAGCAGCCGCCTAGGGTCCTATGGCTACACCTTC

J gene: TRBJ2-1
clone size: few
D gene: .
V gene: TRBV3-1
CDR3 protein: CASSQRLGRNNEQFF
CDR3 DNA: TGTGCCAGCAGCCAAAGACTAGGGAGAAACAATGAGCAGTTCTTC

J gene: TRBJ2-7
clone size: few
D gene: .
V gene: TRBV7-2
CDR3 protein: CASSLAAVYEQYF
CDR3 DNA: TGTGCCAGCAGCTTAGCGGCCGTCTACGAGCAGTACTTC

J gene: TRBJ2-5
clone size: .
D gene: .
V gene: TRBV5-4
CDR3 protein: CASRNLATEETQYF
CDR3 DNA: TGTGCCAGCAGGAACCTAGCAACGGAAGAGACCCAGTACTTC

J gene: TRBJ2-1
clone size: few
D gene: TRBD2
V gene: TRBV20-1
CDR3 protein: CSARLASGRTGGEQFF
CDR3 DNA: TGCAGTGCTAGGCTTGCTAGCGGGAGAACGGGCGGCGAGCAGTTCTTC

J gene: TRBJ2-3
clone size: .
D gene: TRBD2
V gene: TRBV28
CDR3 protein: CASSSSRLAGVTDTQYF
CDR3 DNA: TGTGCCAGCAGTTCGAGTAGACTAGCGGGCGTCACAGATACGCAGTATTTT